These T cell receptor beta chains were read from a single sample in a study of PD-1 blockade in classical Hodgkin lymphoma. Measured with immunoSEQ multiplex PCR; TCRdb has only the in-frame clones, and not every one. The sample lists 50,000 to 85,000 clones; over 55% were seen once. The sample in question was peripheral blood mononuclear cells (PBMCs), obtained before the second cycle of nivolumab. Every receptor here comes from a human donor with classical Hodgkin lymphoma. Each CDR3 is given with its conserved first and last residue. The D gene is left open where the match is weak. Clone sizes are given selectively: once, few, many, or a class where the clone is expanded.

cdr3_aa cdr3_nt clone_size j_call v_call cdr3_length d_call
CASSVVGGNTEAFF TGTGCCAGCAGCGTAGTAGGGGGGAACACTGAAGCTTTCTTT medium-sized TRBJ1-1 TRBV9 14 .
CASSWAPRETQYF TGTGCCAGCAGTTGGGCCCCCAGAGAGACCCAGTACTTC . TRBJ2-5 TRBV9 13 .
CASSLHSPRGYTF TGTGCCAGCAGCCTACACTCCCCGCGGGGCTACACCTTC . TRBJ1-2 TRBV2 13 .
CASSSGQGYEQYF TGTGCCAGCAGCTCCGGACAGGGCTACGAGCAGTACTTC . TRBJ2-7 TRBV2 13 TRBD1
CASSYGGGTYEQYF TGTGCCAGTAGCTACGGGGGGGGTACCTACGAGCAGTACTTC . TRBJ2-7 TRBV19 14 TRBD2
CASPGGFDGYTF TGTGCCAGCCCTGGGGGTTTCGATGGCTACACCTTC . TRBJ1-2 TRBV6-1 12 .
CASSSRGLGTEAFF TGTGCCAGCAGTTCGAGGGGGCTGGGAACTGAAGCTTTCTTT . TRBJ1-1 TRBV28 14 TRBD1
CASSSGTGGRETQYF TGTGCCAGCAGCTCCGGGACAGGGGGGCGAGAGACCCAGTACTTC . TRBJ2-5 TRBV7-9 15 TRBD1
CASSLGTGNYGYTF TGTGCCAGCAGCTTAGGCACAGGGAACTATGGCTACACCTTC . TRBJ1-2 TRBV11-2 14 .
CASSASLWGWSTVNTGELFF TGTGCCAGCAGCGCCTCTCTCTGGGGCTGGTCGACTGTTAACACCGGGGAGCTGTTTTTT few TRBJ2-2 TRBV9 20 .
CASSIRQYSYNEQFF TGTGCCAGTAGTATCCGACAGTACTCCTACAATGAGCAGTTCTTC few TRBJ2-1 TRBV19 15 .
CAWEDDSSPSYEQYF TGTGCCTGGGAGGATGACAGTAGCCCCTCCTACGAGCAGTACTTC . TRBJ2-7 TRBV30 15 .
CASRGSGDTEAFF TGTGCCAGCAGAGGATCAGGAGACACTGAAGCTTTCTTT . TRBJ1-1 TRBV6-6 13 .
CSVGLNTEAFF TGCAGCGTTGGCCTGAACACTGAAGCTTTCTTT . TRBJ1-1 TRBV29-1 11 .
CASSEESPINSNNQPQHF TGTGCCAGCAGTGAAGAAAGCCCGATTAACAGTAATAATCAGCCCCAGCATTTT . TRBJ1-5 TRBV6-1 18 .
CASSSDRGGAEAFF TGTGCCAGCAGCTCTGACAGGGGAGGGGCTGAAGCTTTCTTT . TRBJ1-1 TRBV5-4 14 TRBD1
CASSFRGSTNEKLFF TGTGCCAGCAGTTTCAGGGGTTCGACTAATGAAAAACTGTTTTTT . TRBJ1-4 TRBV6-5 15 .
CASSLGGRAQETQYF TGTGCCAGCAGTTTGGGCGGGAGGGCCCAGGAGACCCAGTACTTC . TRBJ2-5 TRBV28 15 TRBD2
CASSLAGGQEQYF TGTGCCAGCAGCTTAGCGGGAGGTCAGGAGCAGTACTTC . TRBJ2-7 TRBV5-4 13 TRBD2
CAWILNTEAFF TGTGCCTGGATTCTGAACACTGAAGCTTTCTTT few TRBJ1-1 TRBV30 11 .
CAWRTGGANTGELFF TGTGCCTGGAGGACAGGGGGCGCGAACACCGGGGAGCTGTTTTTT . TRBJ2-2 TRBV30 15 TRBD1
CSVDDSVTDTQYF TGCAGCGTTGACGACAGCGTCACAGATACGCAGTATTTT . TRBJ2-3 TRBV29-1 13 .
CASSLPGTDTQYF TGTGCCAGCTCCCTTCCGGGCACAGATACGCAGTATTTT few TRBJ2-3 TRBV18 13 .
CASSLTELFF TGTGCCAGCAGCTTGACAGAGCTTTTCTTT . TRBJ1-1 TRBV7-9 10 .
CATGRRANTEAFF TGTGCCACGGGGCGGCGGGCGAACACTGAAGCTTTCTTT . TRBJ1-1 TRBV6-1 13 .
CASSPPSGGLLNQPQHF TGTGCCAGCAGTCCCCCGTCCGGGGGCCTTCTCAATCAGCCCCAGCATTTT few TRBJ1-5 TRBV28 17 .
CASSPPQGPISGNTIYF TGTGCCAGCAGCCCCCCACAGGGCCCGATCTCTGGAAACACCATATATTTT . TRBJ1-3 TRBV9 17 .
CAPPGRPGGRVDGEQFF TGTGCCCCGCCGGGACGGCCGGGGGGCCGGGTCGATGGTGAGCAGTTCTTC . TRBJ2-1 TRBV30 17 .
CASSLSRDRALGAQHF TGTGCCAGCAGTTTATCGAGGGACAGGGCCTTAGGGGCCCAGCATTTT . TRBJ1-5 TRBV27 16 TRBD1
CASSRTTGTNNYGYTF TGTGCCAGCAGCCGAACGACAGGCACAAATAACTATGGCTACACCTTC medium-sized TRBJ1-2 TRBV5-6 16 .
CASSLPRTSSYNEQFF TGTGCCAGCAGCCTCCCAAGGACTAGCTCCTACAATGAGCAGTTCTTC few TRBJ2-1 TRBV9 16 TRBD2
CAWTPGRNYGYTF TGTGCCTGGACCCCGGGACGGAACTATGGCTACACCTTC once TRBJ1-2 TRBV30 13 .
CASSVGGVGEQYF TGTGCCAGCAGCGTAGGAGGGGTGGGGGAGCAGTACTTC . TRBJ2-7 TRBV9 13 .
CASGKGGLETEQFF TGCGCCAGCGGGAAGGGGGGGCTGGAGACTGAGCAGTTCTTC few TRBJ2-1 TRBV5-1 14 .
CASSRQGVNSPLHF TGTGCCAGCAGTAGACAGGGAGTAAATTCACCCCTCCACTTT . TRBJ1-6 TRBV27 14 TRBD1
CASSGVGGTSPLHF TGTGCCAGCAGCGGGGTAGGGGGGACCTCACCCCTCCACTTT . TRBJ1-6 TRBV9 14 .
CASSLWGDRVGAGANVLTF TGTGCCAGCAGTTTATGGGGGGACAGGGTGGGGGCTGGGGCCAACGTCCTGACTTTC once TRBJ2-6 TRBV27 19 TRBD1
CASSPRRPFSYNEQFF TGTGCCAGCAGTCCGCGGCGCCCTTTCTCCTACAATGAGCAGTTCTTC few TRBJ2-1 TRBV11-3 16 .
CASSLVAASGTTRVQFF TGTGCCAGCAGCTTAGTAGCGGCTAGCGGGACCACGCGGGTGCAGTTCTTC . TRBJ2-1 TRBV11-3 17 TRBD2
CASSEALIGAGELFF TGTGCCAGCAGTGAAGCGCTCATAGGTGCCGGGGAGCTGTTTTTT once TRBJ2-2 TRBV6-1 15 .
CASSLSGGEQYF TGCGCCAGCAGCTTGTCGGGGGGCGAGCAGTACTTC . TRBJ2-7 TRBV5-1 12 TRBD2
CASSGSERVTQYF TGTGCCAGCAGTGGTTCGGAGAGAGTGACGCAGTATTTT . TRBJ2-3 TRBV2 13 .
CASCSGTSGTQYF TGTGCCAGTTGCTCCGGGACTAGCGGGACGCAGTATTTT once TRBJ2-3 TRBV19 13 TRBD2
CASSIGTLSTDTQYF TGTGCCAGTAGTATCGGGACACTTAGCACAGATACGCAGTATTTT . TRBJ2-3 TRBV19 15 .
CASSYTDYPDVVNEQFF TGCGCCAGCAGCTATACGGACTATCCAGACGTAGTCAATGAGCAGTTCTTC . TRBJ2-1 TRBV5-1 17 .
CASRPFTGTQSSGNTIYF TGCGCCAGCAGGCCTTTTACAGGGACTCAGAGCTCTGGAAACACCATATATTTT . TRBJ1-3 TRBV5-1 18 .
CASSLRDGFTDTQYF TGTGCCAGCAGCTTAAGGGACGGCTTCACAGATACGCAGTATTTT few TRBJ2-3 TRBV7-2 15 .
CASTPLDREYGYTF TGTGCCAGCACCCCATTAGACAGGGAATATGGCTACACCTTC . TRBJ1-2 TRBV28 14 TRBD1
CASRPDRDETQYF TGTGCCAGCCGACCCGACAGGGACGAGACCCAGTACTTC few TRBJ2-5 TRBV7-9 13 TRBD1
CASSLELGGYTF TGTGCCAGCAGCTTAGAATTGGGTGGCTACACCTTC . TRBJ1-2 TRBV11-1 12 .
CASSEQGSTEAFF TGTGCCAGCAGCGAACAGGGTAGCACTGAAGCTTTCTTT few TRBJ1-1 TRBV2 13 .
CASTLQYGYTF TGTGCCAGCACTCTCCAGTATGGCTACACCTTC few TRBJ1-2 TRBV2 11 .
CASSFSDRIGELFF TGTGCCAGCAGCTTCTCGGACCGGATTGGGGAACTGTTTTTT . TRBJ1-4 TRBV9 14 .